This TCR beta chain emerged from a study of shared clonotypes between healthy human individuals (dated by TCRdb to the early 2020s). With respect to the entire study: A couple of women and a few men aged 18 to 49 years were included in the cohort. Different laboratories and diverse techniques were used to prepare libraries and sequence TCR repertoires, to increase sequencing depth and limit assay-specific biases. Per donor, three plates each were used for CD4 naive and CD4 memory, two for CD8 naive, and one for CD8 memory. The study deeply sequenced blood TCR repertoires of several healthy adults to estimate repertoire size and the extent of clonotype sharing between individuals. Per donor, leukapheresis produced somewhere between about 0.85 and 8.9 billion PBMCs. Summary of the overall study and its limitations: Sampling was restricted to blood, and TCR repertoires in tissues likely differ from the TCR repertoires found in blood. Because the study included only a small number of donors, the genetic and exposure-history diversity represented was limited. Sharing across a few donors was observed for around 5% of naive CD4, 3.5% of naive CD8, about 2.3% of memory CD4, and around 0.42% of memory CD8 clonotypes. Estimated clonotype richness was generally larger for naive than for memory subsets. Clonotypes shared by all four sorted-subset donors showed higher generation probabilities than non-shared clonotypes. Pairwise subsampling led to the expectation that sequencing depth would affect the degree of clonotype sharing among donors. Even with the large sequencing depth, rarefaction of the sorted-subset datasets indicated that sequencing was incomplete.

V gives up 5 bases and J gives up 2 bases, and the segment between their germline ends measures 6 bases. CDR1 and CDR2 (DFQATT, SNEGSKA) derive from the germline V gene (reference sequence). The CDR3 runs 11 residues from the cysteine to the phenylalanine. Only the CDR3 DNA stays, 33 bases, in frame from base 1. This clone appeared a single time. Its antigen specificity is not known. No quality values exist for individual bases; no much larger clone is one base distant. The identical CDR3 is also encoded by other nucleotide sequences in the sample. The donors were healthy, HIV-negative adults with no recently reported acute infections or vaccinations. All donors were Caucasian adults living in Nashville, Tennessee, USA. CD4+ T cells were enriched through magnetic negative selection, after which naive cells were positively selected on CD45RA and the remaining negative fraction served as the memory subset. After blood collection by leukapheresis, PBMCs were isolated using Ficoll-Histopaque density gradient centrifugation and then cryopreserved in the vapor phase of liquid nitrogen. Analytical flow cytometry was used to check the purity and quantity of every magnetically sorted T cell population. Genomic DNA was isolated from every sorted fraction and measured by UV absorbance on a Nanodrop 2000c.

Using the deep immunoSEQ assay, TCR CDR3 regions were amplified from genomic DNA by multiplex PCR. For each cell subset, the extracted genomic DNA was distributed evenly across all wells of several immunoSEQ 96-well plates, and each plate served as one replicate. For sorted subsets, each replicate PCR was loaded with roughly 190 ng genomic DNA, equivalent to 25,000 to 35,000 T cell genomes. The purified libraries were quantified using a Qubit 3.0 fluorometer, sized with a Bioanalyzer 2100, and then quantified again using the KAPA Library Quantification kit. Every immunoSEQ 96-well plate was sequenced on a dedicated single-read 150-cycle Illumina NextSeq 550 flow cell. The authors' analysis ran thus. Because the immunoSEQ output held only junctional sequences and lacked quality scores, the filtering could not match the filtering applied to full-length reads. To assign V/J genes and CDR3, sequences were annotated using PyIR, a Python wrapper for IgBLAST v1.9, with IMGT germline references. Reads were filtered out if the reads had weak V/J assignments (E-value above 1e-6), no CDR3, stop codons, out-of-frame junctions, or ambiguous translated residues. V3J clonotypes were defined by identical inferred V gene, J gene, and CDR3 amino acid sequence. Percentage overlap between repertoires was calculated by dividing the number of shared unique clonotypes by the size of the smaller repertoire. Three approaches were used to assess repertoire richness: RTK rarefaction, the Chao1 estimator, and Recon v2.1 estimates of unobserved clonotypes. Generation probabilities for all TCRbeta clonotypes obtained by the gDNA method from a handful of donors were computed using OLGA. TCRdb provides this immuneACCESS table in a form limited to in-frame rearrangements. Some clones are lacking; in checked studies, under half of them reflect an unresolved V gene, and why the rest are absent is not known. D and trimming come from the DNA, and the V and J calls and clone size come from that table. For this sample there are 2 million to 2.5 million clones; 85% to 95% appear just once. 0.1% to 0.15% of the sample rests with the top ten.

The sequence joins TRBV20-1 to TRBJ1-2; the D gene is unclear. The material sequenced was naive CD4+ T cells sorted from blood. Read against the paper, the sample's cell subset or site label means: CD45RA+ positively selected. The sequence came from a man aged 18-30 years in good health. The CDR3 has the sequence CSASDNYGYTF. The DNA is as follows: TGCAGTGCTTCGGACAACTATGGCTACACCTTC.